The 11 T cell receptor beta chains below were found in one sample sequenced in a study of identifying expanded T cells in peripheral blood. The table came from immunoSEQ multiplex PCR; TCRdb's copy has only in-frame clones and leaves some out. Among 85,000 to 95,000 clones listed, almost 90% were seen once. Sequencing was carried out using blood. These receptors originate from a person aged 18-70 years in good health.

Comments on this clone: Other DNA sequences in the same sample also yield this CDR3. The genes are TRBV5-1 and TRBJ1-5; perhaps TRBD1 as D (6 bases). The germline V gene encodes CDR1 SGHRS and CDR2 YFSETQ. V dropped 4 bases and J dropped 3 bases, with 11 bases sitting between them. The CDR3 loop spans 14 amino acids. The CDR3 coding sequence is TGCGCCAGCAGCCTGACAGGAGACAATCAGCCCCAGCATTTT. Translated: CASSLTGDNQPQHF.

For the CDR3, the DNA is TGTGCCAGCAGCCCTAGCGGGATCACAGATACGCAGTATTTT. Protein: CASSPSGITDTQYF. This chain connects TRBV7-2 to TRBJ2-3, with 9 bases that match TRBD2. V lost 5 bases and J lost 2; bases outside the gene matches: 2. Germline lookup yields CDR1 SGHTA and CDR2 FQGNSA. This CDR3 has 14 amino acids. The full variable domain, completed using reference TRBV7-2 and TRBJ2-3, is GAGVSQSPSNKVTEKGKDVELRCDPISGHTALYWYRQSLGQGLEFLIYFQGNSAPDKSGLPSDRFSAERTGGSVSTLTIQRTQQEDSAVYLCASSPSGITDTQYFGPGTRLTVL.

This chain joins TRBV29-1 and TRBJ1-1, with unresolved D. CDR1 SQVTM and CDR2 ANQGSEA come from the germline V gene. V was clipped by 7 bases and J by 0 bases, with 12 bases between them. The length of the CDR3 is 13 residues. The CDR3 sequence: CSDTHGLNTEAFF. CDR3 in DNA: TGCAGCGATACCCATGGGTTGAACACTGAAGCTTTCTTT.

The CDR3 region is CSVDNEQFF. CDR3 DNA sequence: TGCAGCGTTGACAATGAGCAGTTCTTC. This chain links TRBV29-1 with TRBJ2-1; D unclear. CDR3 length: 9 residues. Between the trimmed V and J ends, which lost 3 bases and 6 bases, there was a span of 0 bases. Germline CDR1 is SQVTM and CDR2 is ANQGSEA.

A note on this clone: The identical CDR3 is also encoded by other nucleotide sequences in the sample. The V gene is TRBV4-2, the J gene TRBJ2-3; no firm D call. CDR3 size: 13 residues. Trimming cost V 0 bases and J 0 bases, with 1 base left between them. Germline CDR1 LGHNA, CDR2 YNFKEQ. The DNA for the CDR3 is TGTGCCAGCAGCCAAGAAAGCACAGATACGCAGTATTTT. Protein: CASSQESTDTQYF.

This clone has more than one count but fewer than ten. The rearrangement uses TRBV28 and TRBJ1-1; D is ambiguous. The CDR3 runs 11 residues. V was clipped by 6 bases and J by 1 base, with 3 bases between them. Germline CDR1 is MDHEN and CDR2 is SYDVKM. CDR3 sequence reads: CASSQNTEAFF. CDR3 in DNA: TGTGCCAGCAGCCAGAACACTGAAGCTTTCTTT.

The genes are TRBV9 and TRBJ1-6; D possibly corresponds to TRBD1 (5 bases). Germline V gives CDR1 SGDLS, CDR2 YYNGEE. The CDR3 runs to 16 residues. V was shortened by 3 bases and J by 2 bases, with 12 bases between the two germline ends. The CDR3 protein is CASSAYRGAYNSPLHF. CDR3 DNA sequence: TGTGCCAGCAGCGCTTATCGGGGGGCCTATAATTCACCCCTCCACTTT. Drawing the rest from reference TRBV9 and TRBJ1-6, the complete variable domain is DSGVTQTPKHLITATGQRVTLRCSPRSGDLSVYWYQQSLDQGLQFLIQYYNGEERAKGNILERFSAQQFPDLHSELNLSSLELGDSALYFCASSAYRGAYNSPLHFGNGTRLTVT.

The chain is built from TRBV11-1 and TRBJ1-4; 7 bases agree with TRBD1. The CDR3 covers 15 residues. J was trimmed by 3 bases and V by 5 bases; bases with no gene match: 6. Germline-derived CDR1 and CDR2 are SGHAT and FQDESV (reference sequence). The CDR3 nucleotides read TGTGCCAGCAGCCCCCCGGGACAGTCTAATGAAAAACTGTTTTTT. This sequence encodes CASSPPGQSNEKLFF.

The chain has TRBV6-5 and TRBJ1-1; D unclear. The CDR3 has 13 amino acids. The germline V gene encodes CDR1 MNHEY and CDR2 SVGAGI. Between the trimmed V and J ends, which lost 3 bases and 3 bases, there was a span of 8 bases. This CDR3 reads CASSYNPDTEAFF. In nucleotides, the CDR3 is TGTGCCAGCAGTTATAACCCGGACACTGAAGCTTTCTTT.

The genes are TRBV7-9 and TRBJ2-7; D possibly corresponds to TRBD1 (5 bases). Germline V gene sequence: CDR1 SEHNR, CDR2 FQNEAQ (reference sequence). The CDR3 spans 12 residues. V dropped 3 bases and J dropped 5 bases, with 8 bases sitting between them. The CDR3 coding sequence is TGTGCCAGCAGCTTGGGGCTGAACGAGCAGTACTTC. Translated: CASSLGLNEQYF.

This chain uses TRBV7-9 with TRBJ2-5; 9 positions agree with TRBD2. Germline loops: CDR1 SEHNR, CDR2 FQNEAQ (reference sequence). Germline trimming cut 7 bases from V and 9 bases from J; bases unmatched to any gene: 12. The CDR3 consists of 14 residues. The CDR3 DNA reads as TGTGCCAGCAACACCGTAGCGGGGGCGCTGTCCCAGTACTTC. Amino acid sequence: CASNTVAGALSQYF.